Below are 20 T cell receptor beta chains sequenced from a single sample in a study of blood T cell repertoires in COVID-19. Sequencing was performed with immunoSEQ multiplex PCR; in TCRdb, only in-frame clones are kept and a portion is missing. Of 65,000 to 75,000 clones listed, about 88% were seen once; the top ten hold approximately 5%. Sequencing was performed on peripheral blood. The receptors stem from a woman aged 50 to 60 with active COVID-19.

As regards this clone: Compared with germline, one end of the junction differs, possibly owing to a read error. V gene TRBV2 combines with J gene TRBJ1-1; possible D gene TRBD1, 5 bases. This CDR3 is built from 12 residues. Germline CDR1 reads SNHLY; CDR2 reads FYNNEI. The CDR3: CARDPGGGDRLF. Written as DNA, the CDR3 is TGTGCCCGCGATCCGGGGGGGGGTGACCGCCTCTTT.

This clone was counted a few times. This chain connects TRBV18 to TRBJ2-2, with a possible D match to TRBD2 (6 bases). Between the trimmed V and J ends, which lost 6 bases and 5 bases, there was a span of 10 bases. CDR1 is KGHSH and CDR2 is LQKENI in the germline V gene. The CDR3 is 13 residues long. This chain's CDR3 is CASSVSGTGELFF. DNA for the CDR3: TGTGCCAGCTCGGTTAGCGGTACCGGGGAGCTGTTTTTT.

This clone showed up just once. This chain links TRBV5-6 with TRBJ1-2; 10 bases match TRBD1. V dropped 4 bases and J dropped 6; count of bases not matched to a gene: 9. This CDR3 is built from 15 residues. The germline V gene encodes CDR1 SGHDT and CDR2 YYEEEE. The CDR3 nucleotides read TGTGCCAGCAGCCGGGCCGGGACAGGGGACGATGGCTACACCTTC. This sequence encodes CASSRAGTGDDGYTF. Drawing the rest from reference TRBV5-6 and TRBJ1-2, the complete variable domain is DAGVTQSPTHLIKTRGQQVTLRCSPKSGHDTVSWYQQALGQGPQFIFQYYEEEERQRGNFPDRFSGHQFPNYSSELNVNALLLGDSALYLCASSRAGTGDDGYTFGSGTRLTVV.

The CDR3 loop reads CASSHFLSGQDFDEQFF. The CDR3 DNA reads as TGTGCCAGCAGCCATTTCTTATCTGGACAGGACTTCGATGAGCAGTTCTTC. V usage is TRBV5-6 and J usage is TRBJ2-1; 7 nucleotides agree with TRBD1. The CDR3 totals 17 residues. V shed 4 bases, J shed 8 bases, and the junction held 18 bases outside the gene matches. Germline V gives CDR1 SGHDT, CDR2 YYEEEE.

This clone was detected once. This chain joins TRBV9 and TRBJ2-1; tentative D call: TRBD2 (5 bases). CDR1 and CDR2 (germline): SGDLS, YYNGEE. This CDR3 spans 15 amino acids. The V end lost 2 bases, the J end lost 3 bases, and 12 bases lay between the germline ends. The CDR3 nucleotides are TGTGCCAGCAGCGTTGGGAGACTCGTCTACAATGAGCAGTTCTTC. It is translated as CASSVGRLVYNEQFF.

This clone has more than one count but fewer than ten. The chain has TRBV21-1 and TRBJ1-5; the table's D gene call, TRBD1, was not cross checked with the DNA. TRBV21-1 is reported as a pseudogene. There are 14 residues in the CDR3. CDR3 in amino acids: CASSRQGKGQPQHF. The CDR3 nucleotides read TGTGCCAGCAGCAGACAGGGGAAGGGTCAGCCCCAGCATTTT.

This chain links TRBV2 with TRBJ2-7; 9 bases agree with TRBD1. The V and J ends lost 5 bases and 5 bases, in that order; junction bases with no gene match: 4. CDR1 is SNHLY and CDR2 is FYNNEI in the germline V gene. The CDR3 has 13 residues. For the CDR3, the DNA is TGTGCCAGCAGTTCCTGGACAGGGGACGAGCAGTACTTC. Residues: CASSSWTGDEQYF. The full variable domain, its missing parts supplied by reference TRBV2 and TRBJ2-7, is EPEVTQTPSHQVTQMGQEVILRCVPISNHLYFYWYRQILGQKVEFLVSFYNNEISEKSEIFDDQFSVERPDGSNFTLKIRSTKLEDSAMYFCASSSWTGDEQYFGPGTRLTVT.

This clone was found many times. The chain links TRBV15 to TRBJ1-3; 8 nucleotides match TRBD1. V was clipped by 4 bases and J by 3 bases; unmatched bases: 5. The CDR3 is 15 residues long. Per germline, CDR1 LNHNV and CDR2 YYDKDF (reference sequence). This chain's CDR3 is CATSTDRGFGNTIYF. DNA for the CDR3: TGTGCCACCAGCACCGACAGGGGTTTTGGAAACACCATATATTTT. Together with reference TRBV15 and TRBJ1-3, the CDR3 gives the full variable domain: DAMVIQNPRYQVTQFGKPVTLSCSQTLNHNVMYWYQQKSSQAPKLLFHYYDKDFNNEADTPDNFQSRRPNTSFCFLDIRSPGLGDTAMYLCATSTDRGFGNTIYFGEGSWLTVV.

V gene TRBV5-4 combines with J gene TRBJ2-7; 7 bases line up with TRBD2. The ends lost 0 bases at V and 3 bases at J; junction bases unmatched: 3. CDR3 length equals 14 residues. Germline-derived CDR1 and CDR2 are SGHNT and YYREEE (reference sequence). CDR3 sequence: CASSLESGVYEQYF. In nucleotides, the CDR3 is TGTGCCAGCAGCTTGGAGAGCGGGGTCTACGAGCAGTACTTC.

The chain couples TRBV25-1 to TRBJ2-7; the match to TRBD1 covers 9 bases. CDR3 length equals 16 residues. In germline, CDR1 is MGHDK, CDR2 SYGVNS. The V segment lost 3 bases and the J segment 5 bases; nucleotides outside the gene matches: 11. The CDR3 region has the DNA TGTGCCAGCAGTGATCCCGGGACAGGGAAGTCTCACGAGCAGTACTTC. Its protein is CASSDPGTGKSHEQYF.

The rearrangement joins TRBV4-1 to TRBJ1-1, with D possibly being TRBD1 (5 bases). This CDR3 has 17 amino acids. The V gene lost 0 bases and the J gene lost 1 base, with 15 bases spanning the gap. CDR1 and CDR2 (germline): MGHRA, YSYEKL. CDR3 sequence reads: CASSQDLTGNPNTEAFF. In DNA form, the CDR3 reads TGCGCCAGCAGCCAAGATCTAACAGGCAATCCGAACACTGAAGCTTTCTTT.

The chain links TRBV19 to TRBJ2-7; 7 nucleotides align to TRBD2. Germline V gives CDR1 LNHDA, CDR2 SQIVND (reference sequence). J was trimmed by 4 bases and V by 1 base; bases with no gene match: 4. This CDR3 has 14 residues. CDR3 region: CASSIGAGEYEQYF. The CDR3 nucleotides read TGTGCCAGTAGTATAGGGGCGGGGGAGTACGAGCAGTACTTC. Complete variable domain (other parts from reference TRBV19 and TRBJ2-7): DGGITQSPKYLFRKEGQNVTLSCEQNLNHDAMYWYRQDPGQGLRLIYYSQIVNDFQKGDIAEGYSVSREKKESFPLTVTSAQKNPTAFYLCASSIGAGEYEQYFGPGTRLTVT.

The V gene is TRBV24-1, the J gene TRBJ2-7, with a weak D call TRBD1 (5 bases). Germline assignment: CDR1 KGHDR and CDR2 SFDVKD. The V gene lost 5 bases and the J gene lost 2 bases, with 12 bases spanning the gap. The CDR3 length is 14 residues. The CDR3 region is CATSGGLDTYEQYF. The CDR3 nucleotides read TGTGCCACCAGTGGGGGCCTAGATACCTACGAGCAGTACTTC.

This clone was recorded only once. The CDR3 nucleotides are TGTGCCAGCAGTTTGGGGACTAGCAGAGAGCAGTTCTTC. Translating it yields CASSLGTSREQFF. The gene calls are TRBV12-3 or TRBV12-4 and TRBJ2-1; 9 bases are a match to TRBD2. V shed 3 bases, J shed 10 bases, and the junction held 4 bases outside the gene matches. The CDR3 is 13 residues long.

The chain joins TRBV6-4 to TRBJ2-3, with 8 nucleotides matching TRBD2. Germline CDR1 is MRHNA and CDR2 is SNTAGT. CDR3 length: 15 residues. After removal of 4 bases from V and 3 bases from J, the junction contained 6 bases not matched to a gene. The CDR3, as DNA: TGTGCCAGCAGTGTTGGGCTAGCGGGTACAGATACGCAGTATTTT. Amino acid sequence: CASSVGLAGTDTQYF.

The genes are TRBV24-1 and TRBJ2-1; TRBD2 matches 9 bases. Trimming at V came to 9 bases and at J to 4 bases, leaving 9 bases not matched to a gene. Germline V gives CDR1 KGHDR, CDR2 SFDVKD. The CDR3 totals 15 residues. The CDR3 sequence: CATERLAGKYNEQFF. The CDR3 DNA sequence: TGTGCCACCGAACGCCTAGCGGGAAAATACAATGAGCAGTTCTTC.

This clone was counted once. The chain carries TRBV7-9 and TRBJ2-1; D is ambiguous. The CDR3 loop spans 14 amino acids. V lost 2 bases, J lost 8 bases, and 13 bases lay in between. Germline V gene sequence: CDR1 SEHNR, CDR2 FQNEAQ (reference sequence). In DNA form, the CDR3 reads TGTGCCAGCAGCTTAAAGAGCCCCTCCGATGAGCAGTTCTTC. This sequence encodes CASSLKSPSDEQFF.

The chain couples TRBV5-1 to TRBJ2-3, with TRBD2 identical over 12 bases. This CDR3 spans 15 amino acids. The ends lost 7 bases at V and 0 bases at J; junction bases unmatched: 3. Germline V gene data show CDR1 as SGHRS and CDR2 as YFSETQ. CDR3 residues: CASRGLAGSTDTQYF. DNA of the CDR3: TGCGCCAGCCGCGGACTAGCGGGGAGCACAGATACGCAGTATTTT.

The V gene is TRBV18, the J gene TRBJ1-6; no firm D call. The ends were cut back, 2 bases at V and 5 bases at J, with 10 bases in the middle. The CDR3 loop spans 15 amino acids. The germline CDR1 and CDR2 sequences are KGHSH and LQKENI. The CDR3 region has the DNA TGTGCCAGCTCACCAAACAGTATCAATAATTCACCCCTCCACTTT. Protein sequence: CASSPNSINNSPLHF.

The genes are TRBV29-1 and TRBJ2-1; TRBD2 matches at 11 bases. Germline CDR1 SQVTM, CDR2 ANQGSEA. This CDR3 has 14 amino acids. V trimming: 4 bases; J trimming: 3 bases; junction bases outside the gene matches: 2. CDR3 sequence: CSVGLAGFYNEQFF. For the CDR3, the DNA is TGCAGCGTTGGACTAGCGGGATTCTACAATGAGCAGTTCTTC.